One sample yielded the 14 T cell receptor beta chains listed below, sequenced in a study of OX40 agonist ivuxolimab in advanced cancers. Libraries were prepared by immunoSEQ multiplex PCR; TCRdb keeps only in-frame clonotypes and omits some of them. Counted here are tens of thousands of clones, 80% to 90% occurring once; the ten biggest clones make up over 4%. This specimen consisted of CD4+ or CD8+ T cells sorted from blood, obtained in a trial of the OX40 agonist ivuxolimab. These receptor sequences come from an adult with an advanced solid tumor such as melanoma, head and neck, liver or kidney cancer.

The gene calls are TRBV7-9 and TRBJ2-5, with TRBD2 matching over 7 bases. CDR3 size: 13 residues. Germline lookup yields CDR1 SEHNR and CDR2 FQNEAQ (reference sequence). The ends lost 6 bases at V and 2 bases at J; junction bases unmatched: 3. Here the CDR3 DNA reads TGTGCCAGCAGTCTTAGCGGGCAAGAGACCCAGTACTTC. It codes for CASSLSGQETQYF.

This chain links TRBV19 with TRBJ2-4; 9 bases match TRBD1. Per the germline V gene, CDR1 is LNHDA and CDR2 is SQIVND (reference sequence). J was trimmed by 2 bases and V by 4 bases; bases with no gene match: 18. CDR3 size: 20 residues. CDR3 DNA: TGTGCCAGTAGTAGCCCCCGCGACAGGGGGTTCTCTGACTCCAAAAACATTCAGTACTTC. Amino acids: CASSSPRDRGFSDSKNIQYF.

This rearrangement joins TRBV19 to TRBJ2-3; no clear D. The germline V gene has CDR1 LNHDA and CDR2 SQIVND (reference sequence). This CDR3 region has 14 residues. V lost 7 bases, J lost 3 bases, and 14 bases lay in between. The CDR3 sequence is CASTRKGLTDTQYF. The CDR3 bases are TGTGCCAGTACTAGGAAGGGTTTGACAGATACGCAGTATTTT.

This chain joins TRBV5-5 and TRBJ2-1; tentatively, D is TRBD1 (6 bases). The V gene lost 0 bases and the J gene lost 3 bases, with 10 bases spanning the gap. Germline assignment: CDR1 SGHKS and CDR2 YYEKEE (reference sequence). This CDR3 contains 15 residues. This CDR3 reads CASSLAGEGYNEQFF. The CDR3 nucleotides are TGTGCCAGCAGCTTGGCAGGGGAAGGCTACAATGAGCAGTTCTTC.

This clone has just one count. The chain uses TRBV27 and TRBJ1-5, with D uncertain. V was cut by 4 bases and J by 4 bases, with 5 bases left in between. Germline V gives CDR1 MNHEY, CDR2 SMNVEV (reference sequence). The CDR3 is 12 amino acids. The CDR3 DNA sequence: TGTGCCAGCAGTTCCTTAAATCAGCCCCAGCATTTT. It encodes CASSSLNQPQHF.

The V and J genes are TRBV27 and TRBJ2-1, with TRBD2 matching 7 bases. The CDR3 length is 16 residues. Germline loops: CDR1 MNHEY, CDR2 SMNVEV (reference sequence). V gave up 4 bases and J gave up 8 bases; unmatched junction bases: 14. The CDR3 reads CASSWHSGPPWDEQFF. CDR3 sequence (DNA): TGTGCCAGCAGTTGGCATAGCGGGCCCCCCTGGGATGAGCAGTTCTTC.

The V and J genes are TRBV2 and TRBJ1-1; D ambiguous. Germline V CDR1 and CDR2: SNHLY, FYNNEI. The V and J ends lost 3 bases and 6 bases respectively, with 8 bases between them. The CDR3 runs to 12 residues. In DNA, the CDR3 is TGTGCCAGCAGTGAGGCCATCTCTGAAGCTTTCTTT. Amino acid sequence: CASSEAISEAFF. Combining the CDR3 with reference TRBV2 and TRBJ1-1 gives the whole variable domain EPEVTQTPSHQVTQMGQEVILRCVPISNHLYFYWYRQILGQKVEFLVSFYNNEISEKSEIFDDQFSVERPDGSNFTLKIRSTKLEDSAMYFCASSEAISEAFFGQGTRLTVV.

The chain joins TRBV7-2 to TRBJ2-7, with D unresolved. V lost 4 bases and J lost 3, with 10 bases in between. Germline assignment: CDR1 SGHTA and CDR2 FQGNSA. The CDR3 covers 13 residues. The CDR3 region is CASSSGRIYEQYF. CDR3 bases: TGTGCCAGCAGCTCGGGCAGAATCTACGAGCAGTACTTC. The full variable domain, in which reference TRBV7-2 and TRBJ2-7 provide the parts outside the CDR3, is GAGVSQSPSNKVTEKGKDVELRCDPISGHTALYWYRQSLGQGLEFLIYFQGNSAPDKSGLPSDRFSAERTGGSVSTLTIQRTQQEDSAVYLCASSSGRIYEQYFGPGTRLTVT.

The J gene is TRBJ1-1, the V gene TRBV6-6; a possible D gene is TRBD1 (5 bases). Trimming shortened V by 7 bases and J by 0 bases, and 12 bases separated the two germline ends. From germline, CDR1 is MNHNY and CDR2 SVGAGI (reference sequence). This CDR3 has 14 residues. The CDR3 DNA follows: TGTGCCAGCAACCGGGACCGATTGAACACTGAAGCTTTCTTT. Protein: CASNRDRLNTEAFF.

V is TRBV6-1 and J is TRBJ2-3; 7 positions agree with TRBD2. The CDR3 has 13 amino acids. The V and J ends lost 4 bases and 8 bases, in that order; junction bases with no gene match: 6. CDR1 and CDR2 from the germline V gene are MNHNS and SASEGT. In DNA, the CDR3 is TGTGCCAGCAGTGGGACTAGTGGGGCTACGCAGTATTTT. It encodes CASSGTSGATQYF.

This clone was observed a single time. V gene TRBV2 combines with J gene TRBJ2-7; D unresolved. Trimming removed 8 bases at V and 7 bases at J, with 18 bases between. The germline V gene has CDR1 SNHLY and CDR2 FYNNEI. CDR3 length equals 13 residues. Written as DNA, the CDR3 is TGTGCCAGCCTGCGCAACGGTCTACTTGAGCAGTACTTC. Protein: CASLRNGLLEQYF.

This clone has only one observation. In the same sample, other DNA sequences code for this CDR3. The chain links TRBV2 to TRBJ2-3; D not resolved. The CDR3 consists of 11 residues. From germline, CDR1 is SNHLY and CDR2 FYNNEI. Deletions cut 5 bases from V and 6 bases from J, with 6 bases between. The CDR3 loop reads CASSFGDTQYF. The CDR3, as DNA: TGTGCCAGCAGTTTTGGGGATACGCAGTATTTT.

The V gene is TRBV9, the J gene TRBJ1-6; TRBD1 might be the D (5 bases). Per the germline V gene, CDR1 is SGDLS and CDR2 is YYNGEE. This CDR3 comprises 13 residues. V lost 0 bases to trimming and J lost 13 bases, with 11 bases between them. CDR3 loop: CASSVGFWDPLHF. CDR3 sequence (DNA): TGTGCCAGCAGCGTAGGTTTTTGGGACCCCCTCCACTTT.

The chain combines TRBV28 with TRBJ2-3; 12 bases match TRBD2. CDR3 size: 15 residues. CDR1 and CDR2 from the germline V gene are MDHEN and SYDVKM. Trimming at V came to 4 bases and at J to 5 bases, leaving 4 bases not matched to a gene. CDR3 coding DNA: TGTGCCAGCAGTTCTAGCGGGAGGGTGGAAGATACGCAGTATTTT. Translating it yields CASSSSGRVEDTQYF.